The clone carrying this T cell receptor (beta chain) was seen many times. What it binds is unknown. The CDR3 has 16 amino acids. Losses at the gene ends were 3 bases for V and 5 bases for J; bases not matched to a gene: 13. The V gene's germline CDR1 is DFQATT and CDR2 SNEGSKA (reference sequence). These data originate in a study of breast tumors, draining lymph nodes, adjacent tissues. Study observations and caveats: Tumors had less TCR diversity than lymph nodes, more than nontumor tissue. Data fit most tumor T cells coming from lymph node, expanding in tumor.

TCRdb analysed the multiplex PCR reads with MiXCR anew, one entry per CDR3 protein. The data contain 100,000 to 150,000 distinct CDR3 sequences, approximately 20% of them singletons. Samples came from axillary lymph nodes draining the breast cancer. The sample comprised axillary lymph node tissue. The V call is TRBV20-1, the J call TRBJ2-3, with TRBD1 identical over 8 bases. This TCR came from a female donor with breast cancer. Some clones in this sample may be carry-over from other donors' samples. CDR3 coding DNA: TGCAGTGCTAGCCAGGACAGGGAAGTGCTTCGAGATACGCAGTATTTT. Its protein is CSASQDREVLRDTQYF.